The 10 T cell receptor beta chains below all came from one sample that was sequenced in a study of OX40 agonist ivuxolimab in advanced cancers. Clones were read by immunoSEQ multiplex PCR, and TCRdb kept only the in-frame ones, dropping some. Here the sample spans about 110,000 clones, 90% being singletons. The sample was CD4+ or CD8+ T cells sorted from blood, taken in a trial of the OX40 agonist ivuxolimab. The receptors here all came from an adult with an advanced solid tumor such as melanoma, head and neck, liver or kidney cancer.

The genes are TRBV7-2 and TRBJ2-7; 7 bases fit TRBD1. V shed 1 base and J 4 bases; nucleotides not matched to a gene: 13. Per germline, CDR1 SGHTA and CDR2 FQGNSA. The CDR3 is 17 residues long. The CDR3 region has the DNA TGTGCCAGCAGCTTAGTCACCCCCGGGACAGCAATATACGAGCAGTACTTC. This sequence encodes CASSLVTPGTAIYEQYF.

The chain carries TRBV7-2 and TRBJ2-7; TRBD1 is a possible D gene (5 bases). The CDR3 totals 16 residues. Looked up from germline, CDR1 is SGHTA and CDR2 is FQGNSA. V gave up 4 bases and J gave up 2 bases, with 18 bases separating them. The CDR3, as DNA: TGTGCCAGCAGCTCCGACGACAGCATCCGGGCCTACGAGCAGTACTTC. Translating it yields CASSSDDSIRAYEQYF.

The rearrangement joins TRBV7-7 to TRBJ2-3, with D hard to call. The CDR3 runs to 13 residues. Germline CDR1 reads SSHAT; CDR2 reads FNYEAQ (reference sequence). V was pared by 1 base and J by 6 bases, with 8 bases between. CDR3 sequence reads: CASSLGGRDTQYF. CDR3 DNA: TGTGCCAGCAGCTTAGGAGGCCGGGATACGCAGTATTTT. Full variable domain (missing parts from reference TRBV7-7 and TRBJ2-3): GAGVSQSPRYKVTKRGQDVTLRCDPISSHATLYWYQQALGQGPEFLTYFNYEAQPDKSGLPSDRFSAERPEGSISTLTIQRTEQRDSAMYRCASSLGGRDTQYFGPGTRLTVL.

This clone was recorded only once. CDR3 bases: TGTGCCACCAGCAGAGATCTCGGCAGTCAAGAGACCCAGTACTTC. It is translated as CATSRDLGSQETQYF. The rearrangement links TRBV15 to TRBJ2-5; D uncertain. The CDR3 covers 15 residues. The germline V and J ends were trimmed by 0 bases and 2 bases, with 10 bases remaining between them. The germline CDR1 and CDR2 sequences are LNHNV and YYDKDF (reference sequence).

This rearrangement joins TRBV13 to TRBJ1-3; D ambiguous. Germline V gene lookup returns CDR1 PRHDT and CDR2 FYEKMQ (reference sequence). The length of the CDR3 is 15 residues. V was shortened by 1 base and J by 0 bases, with 7 bases between the two germline ends. The chain's CDR3 is CASSLDRNSGNTIYF. CDR3 in DNA: TGTGCCAGCAGCTTAGATCGAAACTCTGGAAACACCATATATTTT.

The gene calls are TRBV29-1 and TRBJ1-1; the D is unclear. CDR1 is SQVTM and CDR2 is ANQGSEA in the germline V gene. The CDR3 consists of 10 residues. V gave up 4 bases and J gave up 4 bases, with 4 bases separating them. The DNA for the CDR3 is TGCAGCGTTGGAGGCACTGAAGCTTTCTTT. Protein: CSVGGTEAFF.

The V gene is TRBV10-1, the J gene TRBJ2-5; no clear D gene. V lost 4 bases to trimming and J lost 1 base, with 7 bases between them. The CDR3 covers 13 residues. Germline lookup yields CDR1 WNHNN and CDR2 SYGVQD (reference sequence). The CDR3 region is CASSAQTQETQYF. The CDR3 bases are TGCGCCAGCAGTGCACAGACCCAAGAGACCCAGTACTTC.

This clone was recorded once. J is TRBJ2-1 and V is TRBV7-2; D remains ambiguous. The CDR3 contains 15 residues. V lost 0 bases, J lost 2 bases, and 8 bases lay in between. CDR1 is SGHTA, CDR2 FQGNSA, per germline. This CDR3 is CASSLASTTYNEQFF. The CDR3 DNA sequence: TGTGCCAGCAGCTTAGCGAGCACAACCTACAATGAGCAGTTCTTC. Together with reference TRBV7-2 and TRBJ2-1, the CDR3 gives the full variable domain: GAGVSQSPSNKVTEKGKDVELRCDPISGHTALYWYRQSLGQGLEFLIYFQGNSAPDKSGLPSDRFSAERTGGSVSTLTIQRTQQEDSAVYLCASSLASTTYNEQFFGPGTRLTVL.

V usage is TRBV2 and J usage is TRBJ1-6, with 7 bases fitting TRBD1. CDR3 length equals 14 residues. V gave up 10 bases and J gave up 6 bases; unmatched junction bases: 9. Germline V gene data show CDR1 as SNHLY and CDR2 as FYNNEI. CDR3 in amino acids: CATSTGTANSPLHF. In DNA form, the CDR3 reads TGTGCCACATCAACCGGGACAGCTAATTCACCCCTCCACTTT.

The chain couples TRBV30 to TRBJ1-1; no clear D. V was pared by 0 bases and J by 8 bases, with 7 bases between. This CDR3 is built from 11 residues. CDR1 and CDR2 (germline): GTSNPN, SVGIG (reference sequence). In nucleotides, the CDR3 is TGTGCCTGGAGTGTAGCCAGGGAAGCTTTCTTT. Protein sequence: CAWSVAREAFF.